This T cell receptor (beta chain) is from a study of blood T cell repertoires in COVID-19. Across the whole study: The cDNA or gDNA used as material had been derived from T cells, B-cell-depleted T cells, or PBMCs.

Per the study methods: Reference gene primer amplification in the assay estimated nucleated cell counts. Method: immunoSEQ multiplex PCR; TCRdb's copy keeps in-frame clones and lacks some. Clone size and the V and J calls come from that table; the DNA yielded D and trimming. This table has about 300,000 clones, under 90% appearing once. Enrolled through a virtual design, the participants were between roughly 18 and 90 years of age and came from some 25 US areas. V lost 3 bases and J lost 4; bases outside the gene matches: 4. The length of the CDR3 is 14 residues. Germline-derived CDR1 and CDR2 are MNHEY and SMNVEV (reference sequence).

This sequence originates from a young man who had recovered from COVID-19. Sequencing was performed on PBMCs or T cells enriched from blood (not recorded which). The V call is TRBV27, the J call TRBJ2-7; 9 nucleotides line up with TRBD1. CDR3 residues: CASSFVDRGYEQYF. CDR3 DNA sequence: TGTGCCAGCAGTTTTGTGGACAGGGGATACGAGCAGTACTTC.